This TCR beta chain derives from a study of neoadjuvant anti-PD-1 for oral cavity cancer. Study-wide background: Most patients had three to four biweekly doses of 3 mg/kg nivolumab before resection.

Most PBMC samples had approximately 480 ng input DNA in six replicates. TCRdb keeps only in-frame clones here, not all; method: immunoSEQ multiplex PCR. Of tens of thousands of clones in the sample, roughly nine tenths were seen once. Study-level findings and limits: TCR analyses covered only a few patients per response group.

Time point of the sample: after neoadjuvant nivolumab, at surgical resection. Patients had HPV-negative, locally advanced oral cavity squamous cell carcinoma. CDR3 length: 12 residues. The germline V gene has CDR1 SGHRS and CDR2 YFSETQ. Trimming pared 2 bases from V and 4 bases from J, leaving 3 bases between. A remark on this clone: Its specificity is not known.

The sequence was obtained from a person between 40 and 80 years old with oral cavity squamous cell carcinoma. Sequencing used PBMCs, obtained after nivolumab (anti-PD-1) treatment. The chain couples TRBV5-1 to TRBJ2-2; D is unresolved. The CDR3 DNA follows: TGCGCCAGCAGCTTTCCCACCGGGGAGCTGTTTTTT. Its protein is CASSFPTGELFF.